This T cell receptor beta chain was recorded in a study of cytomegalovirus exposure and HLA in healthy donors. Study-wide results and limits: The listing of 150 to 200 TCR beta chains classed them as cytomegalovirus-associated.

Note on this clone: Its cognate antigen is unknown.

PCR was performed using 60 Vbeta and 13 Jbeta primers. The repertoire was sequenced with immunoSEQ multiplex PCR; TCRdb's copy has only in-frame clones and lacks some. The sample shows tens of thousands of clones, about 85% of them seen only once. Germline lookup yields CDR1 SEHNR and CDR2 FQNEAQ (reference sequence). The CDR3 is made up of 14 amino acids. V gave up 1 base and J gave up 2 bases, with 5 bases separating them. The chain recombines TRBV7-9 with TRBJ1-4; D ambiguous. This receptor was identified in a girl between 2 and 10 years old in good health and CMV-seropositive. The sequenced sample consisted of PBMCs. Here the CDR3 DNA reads TGTGCCAGCAGCTTAGGGGCTACTAATGAAAAACTGTTTTTT. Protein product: CASSLGATNEKLFF. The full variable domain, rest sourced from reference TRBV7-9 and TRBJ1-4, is DTGVSQNPRHKITKRGQNVTFRCDPISEHNRLYWYRQTLGQGPEFLTYFQNEAQLEKSRLLSDRFSAERPKGSFSTLEIQRTEQGDSAMYLCASSLGATNEKLFFGSGTQLSVL.